This T cell receptor (beta chain) was obtained from a study of control samples from healthy donors and cancer patients (TCRdb year 2020). Notes on this clone: The clone's antigen remains unknown. Per-nucleotide qualities are absent, and no much larger clonotype sits a single base away.

CDR1 and CDR2 are read off the germline V gene as SGHVS and FNYEAQ. V is pruned by 5 bases and J by 2 bases, leaving 4 bases of the junction without a gene match. The CDR3 goes from the cysteine to the phenylalanine over 15 residues. Here the CDR3 DNA is all that survives: 45 bases in frame from base 1. Library method: the immunoSEQ multiplex PCR assay. TCRdb retrieved this table from immuneACCESS and kept in-frame rearrangements only. Not all clones are present; in checked studies, unresolved V genes account for under half, and no reason is known for the remainder. Within this sample are 150,000 to 180,000 clones, with just under 95% of them counted one time only. Around 6.1% of the sample is held by the ten biggest clonotypes.

This chain joins TRBV7-6 to TRBJ2-2, with TRBD1 matching 8 junction bases. This TCR came from a man in his forties in good health. Sequenced input: blood. The CDR3 protein: CASSAGTGNTGELFF. In nucleotide form, the sequence is TGTGCCAGCAGCGCCGGGACAGGAAACACCGGGGAGCTGTTTTTT.